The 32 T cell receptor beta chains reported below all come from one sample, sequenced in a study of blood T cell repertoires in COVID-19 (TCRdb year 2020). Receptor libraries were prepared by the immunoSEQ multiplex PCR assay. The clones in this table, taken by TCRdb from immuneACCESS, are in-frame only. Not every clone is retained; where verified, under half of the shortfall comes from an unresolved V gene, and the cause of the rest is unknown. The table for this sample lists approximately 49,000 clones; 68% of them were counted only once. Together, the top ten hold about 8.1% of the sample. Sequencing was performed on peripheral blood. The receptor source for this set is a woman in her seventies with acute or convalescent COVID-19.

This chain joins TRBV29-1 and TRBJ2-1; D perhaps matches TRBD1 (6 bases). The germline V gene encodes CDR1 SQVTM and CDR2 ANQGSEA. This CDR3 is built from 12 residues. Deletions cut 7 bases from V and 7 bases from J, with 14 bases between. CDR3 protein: CSGGQRNNEQFF. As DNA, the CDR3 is TGCAGCGGGGGACAAAGAAATAATGAGCAGTTCTTC.

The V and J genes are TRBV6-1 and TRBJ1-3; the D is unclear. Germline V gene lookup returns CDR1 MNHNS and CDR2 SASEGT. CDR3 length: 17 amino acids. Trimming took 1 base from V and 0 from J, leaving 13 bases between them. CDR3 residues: CASSEVYSFSSGNTIYF. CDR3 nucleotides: TGTGCCAGCAGTGAAGTTTACAGCTTTAGCTCTGGAAACACCATATATTTT.

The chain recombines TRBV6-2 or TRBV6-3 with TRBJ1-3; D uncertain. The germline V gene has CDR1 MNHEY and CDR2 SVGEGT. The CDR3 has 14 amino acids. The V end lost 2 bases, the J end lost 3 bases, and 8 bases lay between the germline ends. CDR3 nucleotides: TGTGCCAGCAGTTACCCCCAGGTTGGAAACACCATATATTTT. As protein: CASSYPQVGNTIYF.

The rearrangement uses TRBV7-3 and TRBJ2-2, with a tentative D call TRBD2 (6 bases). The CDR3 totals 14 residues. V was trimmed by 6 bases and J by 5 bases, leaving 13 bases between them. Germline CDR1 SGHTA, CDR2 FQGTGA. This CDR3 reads CASRASVLTGELFF. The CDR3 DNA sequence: TGTGCCAGCAGGGCTAGCGTATTAACCGGGGAGCTGTTTTTT. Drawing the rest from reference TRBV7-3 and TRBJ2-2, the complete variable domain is GAGVSQTPSNKVTEKGKYVELRCDPISGHTALYWYRQSLGQGPEFLIYFQGTGAADDSGLPNDRFFAVRPEGSVSTLKIQRTERGDSAVYLCASRASVLTGELFFGEGSRLTVL.

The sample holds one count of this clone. For the CDR3, the DNA is TGTGCCAGCTCACCCCTAGGTGGTGAGCAGTTCTTC. It translates to CASSPLGGEQFF. The chain carries TRBV18 and TRBJ2-1; D is unclear. The CDR3 runs to 12 residues. The V gene lost 3 bases and the J gene lost 9 bases, with 9 bases spanning the gap. Germline V gives CDR1 KGHSH, CDR2 LQKENI.

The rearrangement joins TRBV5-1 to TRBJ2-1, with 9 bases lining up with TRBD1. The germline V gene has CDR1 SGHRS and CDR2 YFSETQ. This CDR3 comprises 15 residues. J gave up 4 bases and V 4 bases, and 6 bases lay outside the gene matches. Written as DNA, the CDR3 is TGCGCCAGCAGCCTCGGGACAGGGATTTACAATGAGCAGTTCTTC. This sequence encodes CASSLGTGIYNEQFF.

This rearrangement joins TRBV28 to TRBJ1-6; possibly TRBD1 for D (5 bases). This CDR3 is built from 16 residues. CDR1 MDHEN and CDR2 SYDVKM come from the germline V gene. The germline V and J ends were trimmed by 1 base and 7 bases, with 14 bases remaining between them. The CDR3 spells CASSLFRGIRNSPLHF. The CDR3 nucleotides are TGTGCCAGCAGTTTATTCCGGGGGATCAGGAATTCACCCCTCCACTTT.

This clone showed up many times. DNA for the CDR3: TGTGCCAGCAGCTACGACAGGGCTAATGAGCAGTTCTTC. Translating gives CASSYDRANEQFF. This sequence joins TRBV7-3 and TRBJ2-1; 7 bases line up with TRBD1. After removal of 4 bases from V and 7 bases from J, the junction contained 4 bases not matched to a gene. The germline V gene has CDR1 SGHTA and CDR2 FQGTGA. The CDR3 spans 13 residues. The entire variable domain, with the rest obtained from reference TRBV7-3 and TRBJ2-1, is as follows: GAGVSQTPSNKVTEKGKYVELRCDPISGHTALYWYRQSLGQGPEFLIYFQGTGAADDSGLPNDRFFAVRPEGSVSTLKIQRTERGDSAVYLCASSYDRANEQFFGPGTRLTVL.

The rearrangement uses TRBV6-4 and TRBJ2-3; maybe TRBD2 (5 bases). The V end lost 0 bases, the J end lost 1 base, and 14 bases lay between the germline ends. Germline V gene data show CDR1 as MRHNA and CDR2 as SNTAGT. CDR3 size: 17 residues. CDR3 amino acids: CASSDSSSGEGTDTQYF. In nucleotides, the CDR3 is TGTGCCAGCAGTGACTCGAGCAGCGGAGAAGGCACAGATACGCAGTATTTT.

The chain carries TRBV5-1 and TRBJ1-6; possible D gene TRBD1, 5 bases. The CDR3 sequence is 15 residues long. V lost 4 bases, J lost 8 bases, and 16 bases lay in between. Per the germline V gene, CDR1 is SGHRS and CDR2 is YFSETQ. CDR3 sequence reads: CASSLTDGVDSPLHF. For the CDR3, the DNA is TGCGCCAGCAGCCTGACAGACGGTGTGGATTCACCCCTCCACTTT. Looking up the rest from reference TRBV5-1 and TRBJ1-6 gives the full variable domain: KAGVTQTPRYLIKTRGQQVTLSCSPISGHRSVSWYQQTPGQGLQFLFEYFSETQRNKGNFPGRFSGRQFSNSRSEMNVSTLELGDSALYLCASSLTDGVDSPLHFGNGTRLTVT.

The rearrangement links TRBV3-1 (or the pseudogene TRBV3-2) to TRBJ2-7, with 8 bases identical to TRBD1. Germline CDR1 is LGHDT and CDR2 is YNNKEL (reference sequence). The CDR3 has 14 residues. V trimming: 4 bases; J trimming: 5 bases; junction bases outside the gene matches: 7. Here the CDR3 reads CASSRSDRGNEQYF. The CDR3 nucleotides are TGTGCCAGCAGCCGCAGTGACAGGGGCAACGAGCAGTACTTC.

CDR3 protein: CASSDTQQGHYGYTF. The CDR3 bases are TGTGCCAGCAGCGATACCCAACAGGGGCACTATGGCTACACCTTC. The chain joins TRBV9 to TRBJ1-2; 7 nucleotides align to TRBD1. The germline V gene encodes CDR1 SGDLS and CDR2 YYNGEE. Unmatched junction bases numbered 8, after V lost 3 bases and J lost 3 bases. The CDR3 covers 15 residues.

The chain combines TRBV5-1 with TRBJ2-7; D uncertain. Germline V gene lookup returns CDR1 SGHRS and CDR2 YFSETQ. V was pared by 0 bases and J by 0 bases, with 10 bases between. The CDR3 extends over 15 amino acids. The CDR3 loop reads CASSLGHPSSYEQYF. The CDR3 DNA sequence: TGCGCCAGCAGCTTGGGACACCCGAGCTCCTACGAGCAGTACTTC.

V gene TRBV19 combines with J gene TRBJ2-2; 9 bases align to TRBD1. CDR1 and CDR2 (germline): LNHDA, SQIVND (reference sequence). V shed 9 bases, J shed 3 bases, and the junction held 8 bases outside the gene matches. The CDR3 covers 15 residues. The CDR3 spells CASRDRAPDTGELFF. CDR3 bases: TGTGCCAGCCGGGACAGGGCGCCGGACACCGGGGAGCTGTTTTTT. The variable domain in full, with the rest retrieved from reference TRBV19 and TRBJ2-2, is DGGITQSPKYLFRKEGQNVTLSCEQNLNHDAMYWYRQDPGQGLRLIYYSQIVNDFQKGDIAEGYSVSREKKESFPLTVTSAQKNPTAFYLCASRDRAPDTGELFFGEGSRLTVL.

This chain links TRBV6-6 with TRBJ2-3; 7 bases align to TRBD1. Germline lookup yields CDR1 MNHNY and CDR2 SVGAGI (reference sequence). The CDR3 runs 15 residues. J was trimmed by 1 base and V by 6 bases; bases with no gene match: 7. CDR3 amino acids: CASRRQGFRTDTQYF. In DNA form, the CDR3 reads TGTGCCAGCAGACGACAGGGTTTTCGCACAGATACGCAGTATTTT.

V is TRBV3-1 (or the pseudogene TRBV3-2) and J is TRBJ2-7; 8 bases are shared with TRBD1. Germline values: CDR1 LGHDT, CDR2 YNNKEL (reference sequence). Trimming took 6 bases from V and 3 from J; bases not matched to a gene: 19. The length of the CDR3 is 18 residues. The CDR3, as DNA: TGTGCCAGCAGACCCAGGACAGGGTCAAAGGAAACCGACTACGAGCAGTACTTC. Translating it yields CASRPRTGSKETDYEQYF.

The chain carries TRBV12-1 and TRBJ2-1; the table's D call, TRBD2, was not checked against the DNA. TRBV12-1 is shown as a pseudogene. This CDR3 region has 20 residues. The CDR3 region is CASSFPADSGTSLDYNEQFF. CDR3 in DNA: TGTGCCAGCAGCTTTCCGGCTGATTCCGGGACTAGCCTCGATTACAATGAGCAGTTCTTC.

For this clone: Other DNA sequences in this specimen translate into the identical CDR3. The CDR3 here is CASSEARTEAFF. DNA for the CDR3: TGTGCCAGCAGTGAAGCGCGAACTGAAGCTTTCTTT. The V and J genes are TRBV2 and TRBJ1-1, with D unresolved. Per the germline V gene, CDR1 is SNHLY and CDR2 is FYNNEI. With 0 bases removed from V and 5 bases from J, the gap between germline ends came to 4 bases. CDR3 size: 12 residues.

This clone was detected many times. DNA for the CDR3: TGTGCCAGCGGGGACACTAGCAATCAGCCCCAGCATTTT. It yields the protein CASGDTSNQPQHF. The chain employs TRBV2 and TRBJ1-5, with a possible D match to TRBD1 (6 bases). The CDR3 contains 13 residues. V lost 8 bases to trimming and J lost 0 bases, with 8 bases between them. The germline gives CDR1 SNHLY, CDR2 FYNNEI.

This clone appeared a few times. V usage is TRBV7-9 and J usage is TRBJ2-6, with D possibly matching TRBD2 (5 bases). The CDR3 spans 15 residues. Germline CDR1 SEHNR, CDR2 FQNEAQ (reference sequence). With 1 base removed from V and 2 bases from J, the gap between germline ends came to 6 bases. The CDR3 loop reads CASSLVEAGANVLTF. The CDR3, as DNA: TGTGCCAGCAGCTTAGTGGAGGCTGGGGCCAACGTCCTGACTTTC.

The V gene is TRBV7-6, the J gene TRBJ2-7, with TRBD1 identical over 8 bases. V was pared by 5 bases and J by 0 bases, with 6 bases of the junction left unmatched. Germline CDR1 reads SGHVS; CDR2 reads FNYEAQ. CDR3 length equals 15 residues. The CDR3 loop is CASSRGQGGSYEQYF. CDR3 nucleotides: TGTGCCAGCAGCCGAGGACAGGGCGGCTCCTACGAGCAGTACTTC.

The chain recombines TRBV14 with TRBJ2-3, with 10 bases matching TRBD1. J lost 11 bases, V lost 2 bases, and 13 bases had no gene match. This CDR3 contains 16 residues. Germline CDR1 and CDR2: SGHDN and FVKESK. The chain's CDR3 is CASSQNPGQGPRVQYF. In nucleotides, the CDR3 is TGTGCCAGCAGCCAAAATCCGGGACAGGGGCCCCGGGTGCAGTATTTT. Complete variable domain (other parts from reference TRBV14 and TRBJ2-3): EAGVTQFPSHSVIEKGQTVTLRCDPISGHDNLYWYRRVMGKEIKFLLHFVKESKQDESGMPNNRFLAERTGGTYSTLKVQPAELEDSGVYFCASSQNPGQGPRVQYFGPGTRLTVL.

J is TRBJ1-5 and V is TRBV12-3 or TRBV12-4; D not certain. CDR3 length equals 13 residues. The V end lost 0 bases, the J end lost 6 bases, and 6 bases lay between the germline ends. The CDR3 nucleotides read TGTGCCAGCAGTTTAGCCGGGAGTCAGCCCCAGCATTTT. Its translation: CASSLAGSQPQHF.

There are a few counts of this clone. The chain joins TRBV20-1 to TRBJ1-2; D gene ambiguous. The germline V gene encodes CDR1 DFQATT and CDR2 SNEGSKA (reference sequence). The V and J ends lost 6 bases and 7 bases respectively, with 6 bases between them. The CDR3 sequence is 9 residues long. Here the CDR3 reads CSAGLGYTF. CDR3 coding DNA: TGCAGTGCCGGTCTTGGCTACACCTTC.

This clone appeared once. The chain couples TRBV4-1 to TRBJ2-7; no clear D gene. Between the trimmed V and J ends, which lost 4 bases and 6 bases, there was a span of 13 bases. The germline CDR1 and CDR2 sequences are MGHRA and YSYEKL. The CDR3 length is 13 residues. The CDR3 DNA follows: TGCGCCAGCAGCCCGAATACTGGCGGCGAGCAGTACTTC. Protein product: CASSPNTGGEQYF.

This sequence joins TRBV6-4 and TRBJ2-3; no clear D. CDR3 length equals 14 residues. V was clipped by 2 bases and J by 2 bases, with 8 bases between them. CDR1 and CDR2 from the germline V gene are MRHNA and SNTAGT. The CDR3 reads CASSDGQHTDTQYF. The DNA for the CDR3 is TGTGCCAGCAGTGACGGGCAGCACACAGATACGCAGTATTTT.

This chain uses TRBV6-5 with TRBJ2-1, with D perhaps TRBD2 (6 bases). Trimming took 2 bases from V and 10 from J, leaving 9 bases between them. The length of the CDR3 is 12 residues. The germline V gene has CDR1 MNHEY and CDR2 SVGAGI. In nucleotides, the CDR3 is TGTGCCAGCAGTTACCCGGGAGAGGAGCAGTTCTTC. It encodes CASSYPGEEQFF.

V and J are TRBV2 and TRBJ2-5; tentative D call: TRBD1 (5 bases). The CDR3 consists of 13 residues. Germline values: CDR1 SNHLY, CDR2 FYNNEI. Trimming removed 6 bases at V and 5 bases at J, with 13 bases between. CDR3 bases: TGTGCCAGCAGGGGGCCTGGGCCTGAGACCCAGTACTTC. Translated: CASRGPGPETQYF.

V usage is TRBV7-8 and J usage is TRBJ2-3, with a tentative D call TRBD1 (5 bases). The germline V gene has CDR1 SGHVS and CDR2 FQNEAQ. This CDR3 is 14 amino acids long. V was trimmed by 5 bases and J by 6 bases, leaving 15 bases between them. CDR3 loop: CASSPTEGDDTQYF. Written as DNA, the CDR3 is TGTGCCAGCAGCCCGACAGAAGGAGACGATACGCAGTATTTT.

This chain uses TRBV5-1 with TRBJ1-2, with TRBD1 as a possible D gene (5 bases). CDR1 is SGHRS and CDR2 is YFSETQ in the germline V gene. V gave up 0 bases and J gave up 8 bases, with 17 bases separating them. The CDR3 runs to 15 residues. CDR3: CASSLVGALSGGYTF. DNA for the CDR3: TGCGCCAGCAGCTTGGTAGGGGCTCTAAGTGGAGGCTACACCTTC.

CDR3 bases: TGTGCCACCAGTCCCAGGGGACACCGGCAGACCGGGGAGCTGTTTTTT. Protein product: CATSPRGHRQTGELFF. V usage is TRBV24-1 and J usage is TRBJ2-2; D perhaps matches TRBD1 (6 bases). The CDR3 covers 16 residues. The V end lost 6 bases, the J end lost 5 bases, and 18 bases lay between the germline ends. Germline CDR1 reads KGHDR; CDR2 reads SFDVKD.

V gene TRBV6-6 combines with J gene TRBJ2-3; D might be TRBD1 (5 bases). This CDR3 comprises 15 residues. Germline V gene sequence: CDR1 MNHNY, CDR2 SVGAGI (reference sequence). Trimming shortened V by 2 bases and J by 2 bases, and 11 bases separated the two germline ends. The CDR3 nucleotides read TGTGCCAGCAGTTACAGGGGATACACCACAGATACGCAGTATTTT. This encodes CASSYRGYTTDTQYF.